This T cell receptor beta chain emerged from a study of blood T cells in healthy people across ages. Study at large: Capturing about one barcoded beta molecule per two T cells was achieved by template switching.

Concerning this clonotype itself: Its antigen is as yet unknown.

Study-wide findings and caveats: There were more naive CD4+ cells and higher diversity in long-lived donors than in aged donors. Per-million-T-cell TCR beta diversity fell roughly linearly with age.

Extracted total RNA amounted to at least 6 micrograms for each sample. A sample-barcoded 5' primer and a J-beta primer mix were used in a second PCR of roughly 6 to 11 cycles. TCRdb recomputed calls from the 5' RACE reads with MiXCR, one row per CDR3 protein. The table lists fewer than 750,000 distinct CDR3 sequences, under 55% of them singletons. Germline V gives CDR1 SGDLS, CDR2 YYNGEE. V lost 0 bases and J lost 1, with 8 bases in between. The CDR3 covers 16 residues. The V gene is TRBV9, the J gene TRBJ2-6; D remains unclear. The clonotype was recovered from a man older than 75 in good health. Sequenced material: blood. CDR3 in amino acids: CASSVDLGSGANVLTF. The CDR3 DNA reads TGTGCCAGCAGCGTAGATTTAGGGTCTGGGGCCAACGTCCTGACTTTC.